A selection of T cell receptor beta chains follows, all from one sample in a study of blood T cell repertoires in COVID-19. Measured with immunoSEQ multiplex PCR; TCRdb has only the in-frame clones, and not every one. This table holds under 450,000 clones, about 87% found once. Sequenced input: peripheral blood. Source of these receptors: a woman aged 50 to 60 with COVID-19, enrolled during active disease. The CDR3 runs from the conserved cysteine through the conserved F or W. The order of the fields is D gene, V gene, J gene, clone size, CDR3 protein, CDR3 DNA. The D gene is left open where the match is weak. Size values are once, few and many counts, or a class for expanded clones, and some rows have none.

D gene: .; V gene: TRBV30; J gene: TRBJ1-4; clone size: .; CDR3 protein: CASGEPNEKLFF; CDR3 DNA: TGTGCCTCAGGGGAACCTAATGAAAAACTGTTTTTT
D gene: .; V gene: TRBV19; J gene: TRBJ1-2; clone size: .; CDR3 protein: CASSRSRGDYGYTF; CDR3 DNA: TGTGCCAGTAGTAGGAGCCGCGGGGACTATGGCTACACCTTC
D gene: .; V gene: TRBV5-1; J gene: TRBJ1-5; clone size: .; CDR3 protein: CASSLGGISNQPQHF; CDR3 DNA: TGCGCCAGCAGCTTGGGAGGGATTAGCAATCAGCCCCAGCATTTT
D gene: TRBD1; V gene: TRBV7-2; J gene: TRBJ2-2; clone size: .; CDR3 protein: CASSLALLGQPARPGELFF; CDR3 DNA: TGTGCCAGCAGCTTAGCGCTATTGGGACAGCCGGCGCGCCCCGGGGAGCTGTTTTTT
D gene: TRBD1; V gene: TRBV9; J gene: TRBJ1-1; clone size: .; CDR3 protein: CASSGPGQGSDFLNTEAFF; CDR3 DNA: TGTGCCAGCAGCGGACCCGGACAGGGATCGGATTTTTTGAACACTGAAGCTTTCTTT
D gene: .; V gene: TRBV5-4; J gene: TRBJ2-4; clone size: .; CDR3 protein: CASSLISSKNIQYF; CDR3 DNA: TGTGCCAGCAGCTTGATATCGTCCAAAAACATTCAGTACTTC
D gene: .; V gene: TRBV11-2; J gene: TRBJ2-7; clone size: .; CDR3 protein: CASSPITGFLYEQYF; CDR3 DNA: TGTGCCAGCAGTCCTATAACAGGGTTTCTCTACGAGCAGTACTTC
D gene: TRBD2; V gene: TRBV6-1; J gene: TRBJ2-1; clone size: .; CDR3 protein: CASSGASGGVYNEQFF; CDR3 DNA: TGTGCCAGCAGTGGTGCTAGCGGGGGGGTATACAATGAGCAGTTCTTC
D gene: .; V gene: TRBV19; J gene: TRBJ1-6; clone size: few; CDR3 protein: CASSTTGTRNSPLHF; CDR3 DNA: TGTGCCAGTAGTACCACCGGGACTCGTAATTCACCCCTCCACTTT
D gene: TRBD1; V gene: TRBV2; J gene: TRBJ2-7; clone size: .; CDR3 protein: CASSEQRGGQGEQYF; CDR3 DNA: TGTGCCAGCAGTGAACAGCGAGGGGGCCAGGGCGAGCAGTACTTC
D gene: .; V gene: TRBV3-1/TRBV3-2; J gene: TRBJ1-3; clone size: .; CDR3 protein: CASSLRPLLHYSGNTIYF; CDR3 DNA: TGTGCCAGCAGCCTAAGACCCTTACTACATTACTCTGGAAACACCATATATTTT
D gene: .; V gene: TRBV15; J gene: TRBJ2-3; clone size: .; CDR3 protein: CATSRGALNRVSDTQYF; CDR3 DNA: TGTGCCACCAGCAGAGGGGCTTTGAACAGGGTTAGCGATACGCAGTATTTT
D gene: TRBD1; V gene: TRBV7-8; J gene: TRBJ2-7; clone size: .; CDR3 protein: CASSHSRQGGNYEQYF; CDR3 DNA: TGTGCCAGCAGCCACTCCCGACAGGGGGGCAACTACGAGCAGTACTTC
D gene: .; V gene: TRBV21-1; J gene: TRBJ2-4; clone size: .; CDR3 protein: CASLRYLAKNIQYF; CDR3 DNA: TGTGCCAGCTTGAGGTACTTAGCCAAAAACATTCAGTACTTC
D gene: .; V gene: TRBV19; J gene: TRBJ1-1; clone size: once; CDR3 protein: CASNPGGLKNTEAFF; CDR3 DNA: TGTGCCAGTAACCCGGGGGGACTCAAGAACACTGAAGCTTTCTTT
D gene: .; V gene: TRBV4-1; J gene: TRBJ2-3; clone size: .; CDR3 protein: CASSQGARPFTDTQYF; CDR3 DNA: TGCGCCAGCAGCCAAGGCGCCAGGCCGTTCACAGATACGCAGTATTTT
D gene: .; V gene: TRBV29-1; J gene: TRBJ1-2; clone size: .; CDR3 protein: CSVEGTGSFSGYTF; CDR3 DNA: TGCAGCGTTGAAGGTACAGGGTCCTTCTCTGGCTACACCTTC
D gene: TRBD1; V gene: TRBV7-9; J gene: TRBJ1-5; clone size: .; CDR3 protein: CASSLGQGAAVNQPQHF; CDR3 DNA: TGTGCCAGCAGCCTGGGACAGGGGGCGGCTGTCAATCAGCCCCAGCATTTT
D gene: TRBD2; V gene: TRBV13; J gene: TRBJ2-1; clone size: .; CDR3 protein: CASSLGGLAGPNEQFF; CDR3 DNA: TGTGCCAGCAGCTTAGGCGGACTAGCGGGGCCTAATGAGCAGTTCTTC
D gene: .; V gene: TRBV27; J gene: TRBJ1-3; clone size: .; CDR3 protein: CASILLPGCSGNTIYF; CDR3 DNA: TGTGCCAGCATTTTATTGCCGGGTTGCTCTGGAAACACCATATATTTT
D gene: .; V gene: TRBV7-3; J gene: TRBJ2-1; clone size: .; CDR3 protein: CASSLVANHEQFF; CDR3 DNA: TGTGCCAGCAGCTTAGTGGCCAACCATGAGCAGTTCTTC
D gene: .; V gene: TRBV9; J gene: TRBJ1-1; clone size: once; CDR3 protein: CASSVGTGEKGAFF; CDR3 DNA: TGTGCCAGCAGCGTAGGGACGGGGGAGAAAGGAGCTTTCTTT
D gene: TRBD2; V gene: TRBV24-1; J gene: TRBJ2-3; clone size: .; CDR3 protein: CATSESGLAVPDTQYF; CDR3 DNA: TGTGCCACCAGTGAATCGGGACTAGCGGTCCCAGATACGCAGTATTTT
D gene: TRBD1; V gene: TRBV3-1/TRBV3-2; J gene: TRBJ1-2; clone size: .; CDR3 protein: CASNKQGFYGYTF; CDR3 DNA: TGTGCCAGCAACAAACAGGGGTTCTATGGCTACACCTTC
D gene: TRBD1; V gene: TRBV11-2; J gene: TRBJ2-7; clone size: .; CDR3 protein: CASSFGTGSYEQYF; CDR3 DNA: TGTGCCAGCAGCTTCGGGACAGGGTCCTACGAGCAGTACTTC
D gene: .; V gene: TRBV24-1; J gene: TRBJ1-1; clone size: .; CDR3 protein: CATSDFAGTEAFF; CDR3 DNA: TGTGCCACCAGTGATTTTGCGGGAACTGAAGCTTTCTTT
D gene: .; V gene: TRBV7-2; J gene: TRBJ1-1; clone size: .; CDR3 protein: CASSLLAGFTEAFF; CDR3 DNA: TGTGCCAGCAGCTTATTAGCAGGGTTCACTGAAGCTTTCTTT
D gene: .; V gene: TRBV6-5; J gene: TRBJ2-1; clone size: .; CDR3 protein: CASSYSGQPYEQFF; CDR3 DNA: TGTGCCAGCAGTTATTCTGGACAGCCGTATGAGCAGTTCTTC
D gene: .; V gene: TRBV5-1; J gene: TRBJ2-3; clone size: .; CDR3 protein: CASSLPPPDTQYF; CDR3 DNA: TGCGCCAGCAGCCTACCCCCTCCAGATACGCAGTATTTT
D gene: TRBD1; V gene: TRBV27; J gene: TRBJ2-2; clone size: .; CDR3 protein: CASSTDRGGTGELFF; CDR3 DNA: TGTGCCAGCAGTACGGACAGGGGTGGGACCGGGGAGCTGTTTTTT
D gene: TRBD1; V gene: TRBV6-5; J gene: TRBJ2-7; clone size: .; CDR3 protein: CASSYQRDRGTYEQYF; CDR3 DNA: TGTGCCAGCAGTTACCAGAGAGACAGGGGGACCTACGAGCAGTACTTC
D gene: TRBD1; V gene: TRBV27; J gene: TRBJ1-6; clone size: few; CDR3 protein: CASSPTGGISPLHF; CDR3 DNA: TGTGCCAGCAGCCCAACAGGGGGGATTTCACCCCTCCACTTT
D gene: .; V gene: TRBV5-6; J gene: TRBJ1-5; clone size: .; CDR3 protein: CASSPRSNQPQHF; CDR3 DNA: TGTGCCAGCAGCCCCAGGAGCAATCAGCCCCAGCATTTT
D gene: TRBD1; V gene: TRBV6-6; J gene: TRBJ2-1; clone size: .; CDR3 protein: CASSLPTFGTGNYNEQFF; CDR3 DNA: TGTGCCAGCAGTCTTCCCACCTTCGGGACAGGGAACTACAATGAGCAGTTCTTC
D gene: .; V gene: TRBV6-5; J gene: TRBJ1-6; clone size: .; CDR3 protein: CASSPAGLNSPLHF; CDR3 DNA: TGTGCCAGCAGTCCGGCAGGGCTAAATTCACCCCTCCACTTT
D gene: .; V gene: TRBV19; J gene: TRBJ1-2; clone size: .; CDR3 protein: CASSLRQDYGYTF; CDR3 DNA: TGTGCCAGTAGTCTCCGACAGGACTATGGCTACACCTTC
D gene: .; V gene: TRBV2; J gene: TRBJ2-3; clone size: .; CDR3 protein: CASSGLEGDDTQYF; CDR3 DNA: TGTGCCAGCAGTGGACTAGAGGGAGACGATACGCAGTATTTT
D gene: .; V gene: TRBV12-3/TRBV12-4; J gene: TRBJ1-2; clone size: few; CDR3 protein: CASSPTQVSGYTF; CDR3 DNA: TGTGCCAGCAGTCCTACACAGGTGAGCGGCTACACCTTC
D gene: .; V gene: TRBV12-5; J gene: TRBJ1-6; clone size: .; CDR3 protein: CASGPPVYNSPLHF; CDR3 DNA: TGTGCTAGTGGCCCGCCGGTCTATAATTCACCCCTCCACTTT
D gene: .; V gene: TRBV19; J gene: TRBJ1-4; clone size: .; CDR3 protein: CASTSQGNEKLFF; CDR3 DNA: TGTGCCAGTACATCACAGGGTAATGAAAAACTGTTTTTT
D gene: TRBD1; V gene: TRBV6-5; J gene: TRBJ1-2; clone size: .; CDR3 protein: CASSRGQGNYGYTF; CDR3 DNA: TGTGCCAGCAGCCGGGGACAGGGAAACTATGGCTACACCTTC
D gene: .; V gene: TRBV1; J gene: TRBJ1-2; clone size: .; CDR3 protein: CTSSPPPGVRGYTF; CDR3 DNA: TGCACCAGCAGCCCCCCCCCGGGAGTGAGGGGCTACACCTTC
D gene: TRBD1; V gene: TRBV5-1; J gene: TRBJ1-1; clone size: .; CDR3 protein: CASSAYRGRGTEAFF; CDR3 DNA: TGCGCCAGCAGCGCCTACAGGGGGCGAGGAACTGAAGCTTTCTTT
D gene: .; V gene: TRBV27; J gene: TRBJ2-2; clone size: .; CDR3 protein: CASSLYLAGTGELFF; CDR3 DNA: TGTGCCAGCAGTTTATACCTAGCAGGCACCGGGGAGCTGTTTTTT
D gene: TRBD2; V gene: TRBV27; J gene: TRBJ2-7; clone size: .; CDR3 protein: CASRLAGPYYEQYF; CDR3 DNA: TGTGCCAGCAGGCTAGCGGGACCCTACTACGAGCAGTACTTC
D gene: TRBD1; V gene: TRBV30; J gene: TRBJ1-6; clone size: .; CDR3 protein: CAWREGQGVAPLHF; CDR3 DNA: TGTGCCTGGAGAGAGGGACAGGGCGTAGCACCCCTCCACTTT
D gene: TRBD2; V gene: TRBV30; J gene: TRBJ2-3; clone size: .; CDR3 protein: CAWSVKRGGPDTQYF; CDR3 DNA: TGTGCCTGGAGTGTTAAGCGGGGGGGCCCGGATACGCAGTATTTT
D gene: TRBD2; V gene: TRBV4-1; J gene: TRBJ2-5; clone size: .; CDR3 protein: CASSQTSGGESETQYF; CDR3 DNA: TGCGCCAGCAGCCAGACTAGCGGGGGGGAATCGGAGACCCAGTACTTC
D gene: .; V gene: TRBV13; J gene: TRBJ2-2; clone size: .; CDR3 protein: CASSLQHLSNGELFF; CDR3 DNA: TGTGCCAGCAGCTTACAACACCTTTCGAACGGGGAGCTGTTTTTT
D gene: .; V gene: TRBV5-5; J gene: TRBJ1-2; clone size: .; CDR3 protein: CASRAPNYGYTF; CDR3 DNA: TGTGCCAGCAGAGCGCCTAACTATGGCTACACCTTC
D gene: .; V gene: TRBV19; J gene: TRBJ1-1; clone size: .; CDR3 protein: CASSSQGKTEAFF; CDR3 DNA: TGTGCCAGTTCCTCGCAGGGGAAAACTGAAGCTTTCTTT
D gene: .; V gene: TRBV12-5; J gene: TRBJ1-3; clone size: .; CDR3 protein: CASGLVRGAGAGNTIYF; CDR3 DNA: TGTGCTAGTGGTTTGGTAAGGGGCGCAGGGGCTGGAAACACCATATATTTT
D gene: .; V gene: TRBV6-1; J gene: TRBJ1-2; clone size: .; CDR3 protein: CASSEAPGRGSNYGYTF; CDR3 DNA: TGTGCCAGCAGTGAAGCGCCAGGGAGGGGCTCTAACTATGGCTACACCTTC
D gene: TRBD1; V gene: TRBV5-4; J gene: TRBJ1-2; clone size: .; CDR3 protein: CASSLGQGTNYGYTF; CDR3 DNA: TGTGCCAGCAGCTTAGGACAGGGTACGAACTATGGCTACACCTTC
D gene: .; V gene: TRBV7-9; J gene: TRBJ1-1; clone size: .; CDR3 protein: CASSPGGTEAFF; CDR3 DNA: TGTGCCAGCAGCCCTGGAGGGACTGAAGCTTTCTTT
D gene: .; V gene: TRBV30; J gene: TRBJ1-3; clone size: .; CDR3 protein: CAWSRGVRNTIYF; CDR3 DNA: TGTGCCTGGAGTCGGGGGGTGCGAAACACCATATATTTT
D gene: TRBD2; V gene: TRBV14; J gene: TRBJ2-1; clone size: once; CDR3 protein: CASSQALAGVNEQFF; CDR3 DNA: TGTGCCAGCAGCCAAGCTCTAGCGGGGGTCAATGAGCAGTTCTTC
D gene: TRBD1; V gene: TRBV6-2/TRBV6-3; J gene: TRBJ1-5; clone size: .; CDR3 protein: CASSYTPIPTGARGQPQHF; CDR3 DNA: TGTGCCAGCAGTTACACCCCAATACCGACAGGGGCTAGGGGCCAGCCCCAGCATTTT